The 13 T cell receptor beta chains listed next were all sequenced from one sample in a study of blood T cell repertoires in COVID-19. TCRdb's copy holds only in-frame clones and misses some; the assay was immunoSEQ multiplex PCR. The sample carries approximately 290,000 clones, about 85% recorded once. The sequenced material came from peripheral blood. The receptors were sampled from a human donor with COVID-19, enrolled during active disease. The donor label of this sample is uncertain.

This rearrangement joins TRBV4-1 to TRBJ2-5; D not certain. Trimming took off 2 bases at V and 4 bases at J, with 8 bases between the two ends. The CDR3 spans 13 residues. Per germline, CDR1 MGHRA and CDR2 YSYEKL. CDR3 loop: CASSQFGLETQYF. The CDR3 nucleotides are TGCGCCAGCAGCCAATTCGGGTTAGAGACCCAGTACTTC.

The CDR3 loop reads CASSKRDRVPGNTIYF. CDR3 nucleotides: TGTGCCAGCAGCAAAAGGGACAGGGTCCCTGGAAACACCATATATTTT. The chain uses TRBV21-1 and TRBJ1-3; the table's D call TRBD1 went unverified against the DNA. TRBV21-1 is annotated as a pseudogene. This CDR3 has 16 amino acids.

The chain links TRBV28 to TRBJ1-3; a weak D match, TRBD1 (6 bases). Per the germline V gene, CDR1 is MDHEN and CDR2 is SYDVKM. CDR3 length equals 16 residues. Trimming cost V 2 bases and J 0 bases, with 11 bases left between them. The CDR3 nucleotides read TGTGCCAGCAGTTTAATGAGCAGGGGCTCTGGAAACACCATATATTTT. Amino acid sequence: CASSLMSRGSGNTIYF.

In its sample, this clone was seen a few times. The chain has TRBV7-9 and TRBJ1-2; D is ambiguous. Germline CDR1 SEHNR, CDR2 FQNEAQ (reference sequence). Trimming left V 5 bases short and J 5 bases short, with 9 bases between. The CDR3 is 12 residues long. For the CDR3, the DNA is TGTGCCAGCAGCCGGGAGAAATATGGCTACACCTTC. It encodes CASSREKYGYTF.

V is TRBV28 and J is TRBJ2-5; 7 bases are shared with TRBD1. J was trimmed by 4 bases and V by 7 bases; bases with no gene match: 6. Germline assignment: CDR1 MDHEN and CDR2 SYDVKM. The length of the CDR3 is 13 residues. CDR3 residues: CASIVTGTETQYF. For the CDR3, the DNA is TGTGCCAGCATCGTGACAGGGACAGAGACCCAGTACTTC.

J is TRBJ1-4 and V is TRBV23-1; TRBD1 agrees at 7 bases. TRBV23-1 is annotated as an ORF whose role is uncertain. J gave up 9 bases and V 10 bases, and 11 bases lay outside the gene matches. The CDR3 is made up of 13 amino acids. The CDR3 DNA sequence: TGCGCCAACCCGACAGGGATGTGGAAAAAACTGTTTTTT. This codes for CANPTGMWKKLFF.

V is TRBV12-3 or TRBV12-4 and J is TRBJ2-7; tentatively, D is TRBD2 (6 bases). This CDR3 region has 13 residues. V lost 8 bases and J lost 7, with 18 bases in between. The CDR3 here is CASRGGVLWEQYF. As DNA, the CDR3 is TGTGCCAGCCGGGGCGGGGTCCTGTGGGAGCAGTACTTC.

V is TRBV5-1 and J is TRBJ1-6; D is perhaps TRBD1 (5 bases). The CDR3 is 14 residues long. Trimming removed 4 bases at V and 4 bases at J, with 9 bases between. Germline CDR1 reads SGHRS; CDR2 reads YFSETQ. CDR3 sequence (DNA): TGCGCCAGCAGCCCCGGGGGTTATAATTCACCCCTCCACTTT. It specifies CASSPGGYNSPLHF.

The chain is built from TRBV27 and TRBJ2-3; D is possibly TRBD1 (7 bases). Germline V gene sequence: CDR1 MNHEY, CDR2 SMNVEV (reference sequence). CDR3 length equals 16 residues. Trimming shortened V by 8 bases and J by 0 bases, and 18 bases separated the two germline ends. As DNA, the CDR3 is TGTGCCAGCTGGCATACGCGGGACAGTAGCACAGATACGCAGTATTTT. Translated, it gives CASWHTRDSSTDTQYF.

This clone was detected only once. The chain couples TRBV28 to TRBJ1-5; 7 bases fit TRBD1. V shed 5 bases and J 3 bases; nucleotides not matched to a gene: 7. The CDR3 consists of 15 residues. The V gene's germline CDR1 is MDHEN and CDR2 SYDVKM. The CDR3: CASSGNRGINQPQHF. CDR3 in DNA: TGTGCCAGCAGTGGAAACAGGGGTATCAATCAGCCCCAGCATTTT. Full variable domain (outside the CDR3, taken from reference TRBV28 and TRBJ1-5): DVKVTQSSRYLVKRTGEKVFLECVQDMDHENMFWYRQDPGLGLRLIYFSYDVKMKEKGDIPEGYSVSREKKERFSLILESASTNQTSMYLCASSGNRGINQPQHFGDGTRLSIL.

J is TRBJ1-1 and V is TRBV29-1; D is unclear. V lost 4 bases to trimming and J lost 3 bases, with 6 bases between them. The CDR3 spans 11 residues. Germline CDR1 reads SQVTM; CDR2 reads ANQGSEA. CDR3 DNA: TGCAGCGTTGGAGGAGACACTGAAGCTTTCTTT. Its translation is CSVGGDTEAFF. Filled out from reference TRBV29-1 and TRBJ1-1, the complete variable domain reads SAVISQKPSRDICQRGTSLTIQCQVDSQVTMMFWYRQQPGQSLTLIATANQGSEATYESGFVIDKFPISRPNLTFSTLTVSNMSPEDSSIYLCSVGGDTEAFFGQGTRLTVV.

V and J are TRBV5-1 and TRBJ2-2, with D maybe TRBD2 (5 bases). Germline loops: CDR1 SGHRS, CDR2 YFSETQ. The CDR3 spans 15 residues. Trimming took 4 bases from V and 1 from J, leaving 11 bases between them. The CDR3 region is CASSPGTLNTGELFF. The CDR3 region has the DNA TGCGCCAGCAGCCCGGGAACATTGAACACCGGGGAGCTGTTTTTT.

V is TRBV28 and J is TRBJ1-4, with 9 bases matching TRBD1. The germline gives CDR1 MDHEN, CDR2 SYDVKM. The V gene end was trimmed by 6 bases and the J gene end by 4 bases; junction bases not matched to a gene: 6. CDR3 length: 15 amino acids. The CDR3 DNA reads TGTGCCAGCAGAGAACCGGGACAGGGTAATGAAAAACTGTTTTTT. Amino acids: CASREPGQGNEKLFF.